This T cell receptor (beta chain) was sequenced during a study of blood T cells in healthy people across ages. Study background: About one barcoded beta molecule per two T cells came from capture by template switching.

A remark on this clonotype: Antigen specificity is unknown.

The CDR3 sequence is 17 residues long. CDR1 and CDR2 (germline): MGHRA, YSYEKL. Study observations and caveats: Expanded clonotype changes were possibly confounded by unknown donor CMV status. Long-lived and aged donors differed, with more naive CD4+ cells and higher diversity in the long-lived.

It was with a sample-barcoded 5' primer and a J-beta primer mix that a second PCR of roughly 6 to 12 cycles was run. One entry per CDR3 protein results from TCRdb running MiXCR on the 5' RACE reads. In the table there are about 1.8 million distinct CDR3 sequences, around 48% of which are singletons. This sequence was found in a middle-aged woman in good health. The gene calls are TRBV4-1 and TRBJ2-1; TRBD2 aligns across 7 bases. Near its end, the DNA agrees better with TRBJ2-7, so the J call may be wrong. The specimen sequenced was blood. CDR3 in amino acids: CASSQEAGTTYYNEQYF. The CDR3 nucleotides read TGCGCCAGCAGCCAAGAAGCGGGGACTACCTACTACAATGAGCAGTACTTC.